The 18 T cell receptor beta chains given below trace back to one sample, sequenced in a study of T-cell memory formation after mild COVID-19. TCRdb reprocessed the 5' RACE reads with MiXCR, giving one entry per CDR3 protein. The sample includes approximately 300,000 distinct CDR3 sequences, about 16% of them seen just once. What was sequenced was PBMCs or a T cell subset sorted from them (not recorded which). These receptors came from a young man who had mild COVID-19 (a few samples of this study predate the infection). Cell type and time point are not known.

This clonotype was counted at least ten times. The rearrangement links TRBV20-1 to TRBJ2-3, with TRBD2 matching 8 bases. CDR1 is DFQATT and CDR2 is SNEGSKA in the germline V gene (reference sequence). The trim removed 6 bases at V and 12 bases at J, leaving 8 bases unmatched. The CDR3 contains 11 residues. As DNA, the CDR3 is TGCAGTGCGGATACGGGGGGGCCCCAGTATTTT. It yields the protein CSADTGGPQYF.

Comments on this clonotype: A read error may produce the germline difference seen at one junction end. This chain joins TRBV20-1 and TRBJ2-2; TRBD1 matches at 9 bases. From germline, CDR1 is DFQATT and CDR2 SNEGSKA (reference sequence). This CDR3 is built from 14 residues. The CDR3 loop reads CSAKDRGYTGELFF. DNA for the CDR3: TGCAGCGCTAAGGACAGGGGTTACACCGGGGAGCTGTTTTTT.

This clonotype has more than one count but fewer than ten. The chain employs TRBV7-3 and TRBJ1-4; D perhaps matches TRBD1 (6 bases). The ends were cut back, 5 bases at V and 7 bases at J, with 11 bases in the middle. Germline V lookup: CDR1 SGHTA, CDR2 FQGTGA. The CDR3 contains 13 residues. Here the CDR3 reads CASSQTGGEKLFF. The CDR3 coding sequence is TGTGCCAGCAGCCAGACAGGAGGTGAAAAACTGTTTTTT.

This clonotype was detected only a few times. The rearrangement links TRBV5-1 to TRBJ2-3; no reliable D call. CDR3 length equals 14 residues. Germline V gene lookup returns CDR1 SGHRS and CDR2 YFSETQ. The germline V and J ends were trimmed by 0 bases and 4 bases, with 9 bases remaining between them. CDR3 protein: CASSLAQQADTQYF. The DNA for the CDR3 is TGCGCCAGCAGCTTGGCCCAGCAGGCAGATACGCAGTATTTT.

There are a few counts of this clonotype. Here the CDR3 reads CASSYDGRGNEQYV. CDR3 coding DNA: TGTGCCAGCAGTTACGACGGTCGAGGGAACGAGCAGTACGTC. This sequence joins TRBV6-2 or TRBV6-3 and TRBJ2-7; tentative D call: TRBD2 (5 bases). V was trimmed by 2 bases and J by 5 bases, leaving 13 bases between them. This CDR3 region has 14 residues. In germline, CDR1 is MNHEY, CDR2 SVGEGT.

The chain has TRBV14 and TRBJ2-7; 7 bases align to TRBD1. J gave up 0 bases and V 4 bases, and 3 bases lay outside the gene matches. The V gene's germline CDR1 is SGHDN and CDR2 FVKESK. The CDR3 spans 14 residues. As DNA, the CDR3 is TGTGCCAGCAGCCGCCGACAGGGCTCCTACGAGCAGTACTTC. This sequence encodes CASSRRQGSYEQYF.

This clonotype was seen repeatedly, ten times or more. The genes are TRBV7-2 and TRBJ2-1; TRBD2 aligns across 8 bases. Germline trimming cut 8 bases from V and 4 bases from J; bases unmatched to any gene: 10. The length of the CDR3 is 15 residues. In germline, CDR1 is SGHTA, CDR2 FQGNSA. The CDR3 DNA follows: TGTGCCAGCGCTTCGGGGGGGGCGGCGTACAATGAGCAGTTCTTC. Translation gives CASASGGAAYNEQFF.

This clonotype has just a few counts. The V gene is TRBV29-1, the J gene TRBJ2-5; 10 nucleotides line up with TRBD2. The germline V gene has CDR1 SQVTM and CDR2 ANQGSEA. Losses at the gene ends were 4 bases for V and 0 bases for J; bases not matched to a gene: 2. The CDR3 length is 14 residues. The CDR3 is CSVAGLADQETQYF. The DNA of the CDR3 is TGCAGCGTTGCCGGACTAGCGGACCAAGAGACCCAGTACTTC.

This clonotype was seen ten or more times. The chain couples TRBV6-2 or TRBV6-3 to TRBJ2-6; D is tentatively TRBD1 or TRBD2 (5 bases each). CDR1 is MNHEY and CDR2 is SVGEGT in the germline V gene. This CDR3 has 14 amino acids. V lost 2 bases and J lost 3, with 5 bases in between. This chain's CDR3 is CASSYGGGANVLTF. The CDR3, as DNA: TGTGCCAGCAGTTACGGGGGTGGGGCCAACGTCCTGACTTTC.

This clonotype was detected only a few times. The V and J genes are TRBV10-2 and TRBJ2-1, with D possibly being TRBD2 (5 bases). The CDR3 sequence is 12 residues long. The V gene lost 10 bases and the J gene lost 4 bases, with 11 bases spanning the gap. Germline V gene sequence: CDR1 WSHSY, CDR2 SAAADI. The CDR3 sequence is CATQRGYNEQFF. Here the CDR3 DNA reads TGCGCCACCCAACGGGGTTACAATGAGCAGTTCTTC.

This clonotype was seen more than once but under ten times. The V gene is TRBV5-1, the J gene TRBJ2-3, with D possibly TRBD2 on 6 matching bases. Deletions cut 6 bases from V and 0 bases from J, with 11 bases between. The CDR3 spans 14 residues. Germline V lookup: CDR1 SGHRS, CDR2 YFSETQ. The CDR3 nucleotides are TGCGCCAGCATTTCCGGGACTAGCACAGATACGCAGTATTTT. Translation: CASISGTSTDTQYF. Variable domain in full (rest from reference TRBV5-1 and TRBJ2-3): KAGVTQTPRYLIKTRGQQVTLSCSPISGHRSVSWYQQTPGQGLQFLFEYFSETQRNKGNFPGRFSGRQFSNSRSEMNVSTLELGDSALYLCASISGTSTDTQYFGPGTRLTVL.

This clonotype counts as medium-sized (0.01 to 0.1%). V is TRBV6-5 and J is TRBJ1-4; no reliable D call. This CDR3 is 14 amino acids long. The V end was cut by 2 bases, the J end by 6 bases, with 10 bases between. CDR1 and CDR2 from the germline V gene are MNHEY and SVGAGI. CDR3 in amino acids: CASSYRGEDEKLFF. For the CDR3, the DNA is TGTGCCAGCAGTTACCGGGGAGAGGATGAAAAACTGTTTTTT.

The chain links TRBV6-1 to TRBJ2-5; D is possibly TRBD1 (6 bases). CDR1 is MNHNS, CDR2 SASEGT, per germline. V was trimmed by 6 bases and J by 6 bases, leaving 17 bases between them. This CDR3 contains 14 residues. CDR3 nucleotide sequence: TGTGCCAGCAGCGAACAGGGATTTGGCAAGACCCAGTACTTC. Its protein product is CASSEQGFGKTQYF.

The genes are TRBV7-9 and TRBJ1-1; possibly TRBD1 for D (5 bases). This CDR3 has 14 amino acids. The V gene lost 5 bases and the J gene lost 11 bases, with 21 bases spanning the gap. Germline assignment: CDR1 SEHNR and CDR2 FQNEAQ (reference sequence). The CDR3 DNA reads TGTGCCAGCAGCCCCCGGGACGGAACACTGAATGCTTTCTTT. Amino acid sequence: CASSPRDGTLNAFF.

This clonotype was found many times. CDR3 DNA sequence: TGTGCCATCAGGGAGAGGGATACGCAGTATTTT. This sequence encodes CAIRERDTQYF. The gene calls are TRBV10-3 and TRBJ2-3; D is undetermined. The V end was cut by 6 bases, the J end by 6 bases, with 7 bases between. CDR1 is ENHRY and CDR2 is SYGVKD in the germline V gene. The CDR3 runs 11 residues.

This clonotype was seen only a few times. This chain connects TRBV15 to TRBJ1-1, with D unclear. The CDR3 runs 13 residues. Trimming left V 1 base short and J 6 bases short, with 9 bases between. CDR1 and CDR2 (germline): LNHNV, YYDKDF (reference sequence). In nucleotides, the CDR3 is TGTGCCACCAGCAGAGCCCGGGTCGCTGAAGCTTTCTTT. Translating gives CATSRARVAEAFF.

Only a few counts were recorded for this clonotype. This chain uses TRBV20-1 with TRBJ2-3; TRBD2 matches 9 bases. In germline, CDR1 is DFQATT, CDR2 SNEGSKA (reference sequence). The CDR3 sequence is 15 residues long. V was clipped by 5 bases and J by 3 bases; unmatched bases: 9. DNA of the CDR3: TGCAGTGCTCGACCCCTTGCGGGGGGGACAGATACGCAGTATTTT. Residues: CSARPLAGGTDTQYF.

This clonotype was seen a handful of times. V and J are TRBV7-9 and TRBJ2-7; a weak D match, TRBD1 (6 bases). CDR1 and CDR2 (germline): SEHNR, FQNEAQ (reference sequence). This CDR3 has 14 amino acids. V was trimmed by 5 bases and J by 0 bases, leaving 11 bases between them. The CDR3 reads CASSLQGSSYEQYV. The CDR3 DNA follows: TGTGCCAGCAGCCTACAGGGTAGCTCCTACGAGCAGTACGTC.